The 10 T cell receptor beta chains below were found in one sample sequenced in a study of CD8+CD57+ T cells in acquired aplastic anemia. CDR3 and TCR beta VDJ profiling relied on genomic DNA as the template. TCRdb re-called the reads with MiXCR, one entry per CDR3 protein. Among 100,000 to 130,000 distinct CDR3 sequences listed, around 53% were seen once. The sequencing sample was made of sorted CD4+, CD8+, or CD8+CD57+ T cells (not recorded which) from PBMCs. The receptors shown here come from a human donor in good health, serving as a control.

This sequence joins TRBV19 and TRBJ1-5; no definite D call. The CDR3 sequence is 15 residues long. The ends were cut back, 3 bases at V and 0 bases at J, with 9 bases in the middle. The germline gives CDR1 LNHDA, CDR2 SQIVND (reference sequence). CDR3 sequence reads: CASSMDGNSNQPQHF. CDR3 nucleotide sequence: TGTGCCAGTAGTATGGACGGTAATAGCAATCAGCCCCAGCATTTT.

The chain carries TRBV25-1 and TRBJ2-2, with TRBD2 matching over 10 bases. The CDR3 has 15 residues. The germline V gene encodes CDR1 MGHDK and CDR2 SYGVNS. V shed 4 bases and J 7 bases; nucleotides not matched to a gene: 6. Here the CDR3 DNA reads TGTGCCAGCAGTGGCAGGACTAGCGGTAACGGGGAGCTGTTTTTT. Translated, it gives CASSGRTSGNGELFF.

The chain combines TRBV19 with TRBJ2-1, with D perhaps matching TRBD2 (6 bases). Deletions cut 2 bases from V and 4 bases from J, with 9 bases between. Germline V gene sequence: CDR1 LNHDA, CDR2 SQIVND (reference sequence). This CDR3 is built from 14 residues. The CDR3: CASSIKGGYNEQFF. For the CDR3, the DNA is TGTGCCAGTAGTATAAAGGGAGGATACAATGAGCAGTTCTTC.

The chain combines TRBV19 with TRBJ1-2; 8 positions agree with TRBD1. V was pared by 5 bases and J by 9 bases, with 11 bases of the junction left unmatched. Germline CDR1 LNHDA, CDR2 SQIVND (reference sequence). There are 14 residues in the CDR3. The CDR3 loop reads CASSWGQGASRYTF. In DNA form, the CDR3 reads TGTGCCAGTAGTTGGGGGCAGGGGGCGTCTCGCTACACCTTC.

This chain joins TRBV20-1 and TRBJ2-5, with 7 bases aligning to TRBD1. The V gene end was trimmed by 8 bases and the J gene end by 5 bases; junction bases not matched to a gene: 8. Germline CDR1 reads DFQATT; CDR2 reads SNEGSKA (reference sequence). This CDR3 region has 12 residues. The CDR3 reads CSPKGAAETQYF. DNA of the CDR3: TGCAGTCCAAAGGGGGCAGCGGAGACCCAGTACTTC.

The chain combines TRBV6-1 with TRBJ2-7; D is unclear. Trimming removed 6 bases from V and 4 bases from J, with 10 bases in between. Germline values: CDR1 MNHNS, CDR2 SASEGT. This CDR3 is 12 amino acids long. The chain's CDR3 is CASRTNVYEQYF. DNA of the CDR3: TGTGCCAGCAGGACGAACGTTTACGAGCAGTACTTC.

The rearrangement links TRBV2 to TRBJ1-2; 8 bases agree with TRBD1. The trim removed 8 bases at V and 8 bases at J, leaving 4 bases unmatched. The CDR3 is 11 residues long. Germline assignment: CDR1 SNHLY and CDR2 FYNNEI. CDR3: CASRDRSGYTF. The CDR3 DNA sequence: TGTGCCAGCCGGGACAGGTCCGGCTACACCTTC.

The chain uses TRBV19 and TRBJ1-6, with 7 bases that match TRBD1. V trimming: 10 bases; J trimming: 10 bases; junction bases outside the gene matches: 13. This CDR3 is 14 amino acids long. Per germline, CDR1 LNHDA and CDR2 SQIVND (reference sequence). The CDR3 sequence is CATSERQGESPLHF. For the CDR3, the DNA is TGTGCCACTTCGGAACGACAGGGAGAATCACCCCTCCACTTT.

The sample holds many counts of this clonotype. This chain joins TRBV7-3 and TRBJ1-1, with D unresolved. Deletions cut 3 bases from V and 3 bases from J, with 11 bases between. This CDR3 region has 14 residues. The V gene's germline CDR1 is SGHTA and CDR2 FQGTGA. The CDR3 is CASSFLPCDTEAFF. The CDR3 DNA follows: TGTGCCAGCAGCTTTCTCCCCTGTGACACTGAAGCTTTCTTT.

This clonotype was seen only a few times. The rearrangement joins TRBV7-6 to TRBJ1-2; the match to TRBD1 covers 8 bases. Germline lookup yields CDR1 SGHVS and CDR2 FNYEAQ. This CDR3 has 13 residues. V lost 6 bases, J lost 0 bases, and 0 bases stayed unmatched. CDR3 sequence reads: CASRTGANYGYTF. In nucleotides, the CDR3 is TGTGCCAGCAGGACAGGGGCTAACTATGGCTACACCTTC.